This T cell receptor beta chain was obtained from a study of shared clonotypes between healthy human individuals. Germline values: CDR1 MNHEY, CDR2 SMNVEV (reference sequence). V was clipped by 5 bases and J by 9 bases; unmatched bases: 15. The CDR3 is made up of 17 amino acids. Measured with immunoSEQ multiplex PCR; TCRdb has only the in-frame clones, and not every one. This table has some 2,100,000 clones, under 95% appearing once. Naive-designated CD8 cells lacked CD45RO, were positively enriched for CCR7, and omitted terminally differentiated effector memory CD45RA+ cells. The J gene is TRBJ2-1, the V gene TRBV27; 11 bases map to TRBD2. The receptor was isolated from a man aged 18 to 29 in good health. Some clones in this sample may be carry-over from other donors' samples. Sequenced sample: naive CD8+ T cells from PBMCs. The CDR3 DNA sequence: TGTGCCAGCAGTCCAACCGGGACTAGCGGAACCTACGGTGAGCAGTTCTTC. It translates to CASSPTGTSGTYGEQFF.